One and the same sample provided the 26 T cell receptor beta chains below, sequenced in a study of low-dose radiotherapy and immunotherapy resistance in tumors. Both TCRalpha and TCRbeta chains were reverse transcribed with V-gene-specific primers. TCRs underwent approximately 20 PCR cycles of amplification with a constant-region primer and V-primer adapter. One entry per CDR3 protein, called by TCRdb with MiXCR from the reads. The table lists around 10,000 distinct CDR3 sequences, 40% to 65% of them singletons. These receptor sequences come from a human donor with advanced metastatic prostate, ovarian, gallbladder or colorectal cancer (not recorded which). This table probably holds off-target reads from a library built for another chain.

The chain carries TRBV18 and TRBJ2-7; D gene ambiguous. CDR1 and CDR2 (germline): KGHSH, LQKENI. V was cut by 2 bases and J by 5 bases, with 10 bases left in between. The CDR3 length is 13 residues. The CDR3 here is CASSPGKGNEQYF. The CDR3 bases are TGTGCCAGCTCACCAGGAAAGGGAAACGAGCAGTACTTC.

The V call is TRBV10-3, the J call TRBJ2-3; D is possibly TRBD1 or TRBD2 (6 bases each). This CDR3 spans 13 amino acids. Germline CDR1 is ENHRY and CDR2 is SYGVKD. The V and J ends lost 10 bases and 5 bases respectively, with 16 bases between them. CDR3 sequence reads: CATHAGGEDTQYF. CDR3 nucleotide sequence: TGTGCCACCCACGCCGGGGGCGAAGATACGCAGTATTTT.

The genes are TRBV12-3 or TRBV12-4 and TRBJ1-2; TRBD1 matches at 8 bases. CDR3 length: 14 residues. V was clipped by 5 bases and J by 4 bases; unmatched bases: 6. CDR3 in amino acids: CASSTKTGGYGYTF. For the CDR3, the DNA is TGTGCCAGCAGTACTAAAACAGGGGGCTATGGCTACACCTTC.

As to this clonotype: Its ends do not fully match the called genes, so a read error is possible. The J gene is TRBJ2-1, the V gene TRBV5-3; unclear D gene. TRBV5-3 is treated as an ORF (open reading frame) with a function not yet certain. This CDR3 has 15 amino acids. In nucleotides, the CDR3 is TGCGCCACTTCCCGCTCGCCAGAATCCTACAATGAGCAGTTCTTC. This sequence encodes CATSRSPESYNEQFF.

This clonotype was detected only a few times. The chain couples TRBV10-3 to TRBJ2-3; 10 nucleotides match TRBD2. With 3 bases clipped from V and 2 bases from J, the junction kept 2 bases outside the gene matches. This CDR3 has 15 amino acids. Germline CDR1 reads ENHRY; CDR2 reads SYGVKD. CDR3 amino acids: CAISDSGGATDTQYF. The CDR3 region has the DNA TGTGCCATCAGTGACAGCGGGGGGGCCACAGATACGCAGTATTTT.

This chain joins TRBV7-2 and TRBJ2-3; D tentatively reads TRBD1 or TRBD2 (5 bases each). The CDR3 is 15 residues long. V was clipped by 1 base and J by 2 bases, with 10 bases between them. Germline V CDR1 and CDR2: SGHTA, FQGNSA. CDR3 DNA sequence: TGTGCCAGCAGCTTAGGAGGGGAGACCACAGATACGCAGTATTTT. Translated: CASSLGGETTDTQYF.

This clonotype has only one observation. The chain uses TRBV30 and TRBJ2-7; D is unresolved. Germline values: CDR1 GTSNPN, CDR2 SVGIG (reference sequence). The CDR3 has 10 residues. Between the trimmed V and J ends, which lost 2 bases and 5 bases, there was a span of 4 bases. CDR3 residues: CAWSTHEQYF. The CDR3 DNA is TGTGCCTGGAGTACCCACGAGCAGTACTTC.

A few counts support this clonotype. The J gene is TRBJ2-5, the V gene TRBV7-8; 9 bases are a match to TRBD2. This CDR3 region has 16 residues. Germline assignment: CDR1 SGHVS and CDR2 FQNEAQ. V gave up 1 base and J gave up 2 bases; unmatched junction bases: 5. CDR3 amino acids: CASSLVASGTQETQYF. The CDR3 DNA reads as TGTGCCAGCAGCTTAGTCGCTAGCGGGACACAAGAGACCCAGTACTTC.

In this sample, this clonotype turned up a few times. The chain joins TRBV3-1 to TRBJ2-1; D may be TRBD1 or TRBD2 (5 bases each). This CDR3 contains 13 residues. The germline V gene has CDR1 LGHDT and CDR2 YNNKEL (reference sequence). Trimming left V 1 base short and J 8 bases short, with 9 bases between. The CDR3 sequence: CASSQGRGDEQFF. The CDR3 nucleotides read TGTGCCAGCAGCCAAGGTAGAGGGGATGAGCAGTTCTTC.

The gene calls are TRBV6-8 and TRBJ2-7; TRBD2 aligns across 8 bases. V lost 10 bases and J lost 5; bases outside the gene matches: 13. The germline V gene encodes CDR1 MNHGY and CDR2 SAAAGT. This CDR3 comprises 14 residues. CDR3 bases: TGTGCCACCACCCGACTAGCGCTAACAAACGAGCAGTACTTC. Translated, it gives CATTRLALTNEQYF.

Written as DNA, the CDR3 is TGTGCCAGCAGCTCCGGGACCAAGGATACGCAGTATTTT. It is translated as CASSSGTKDTQYF. J is TRBJ2-3 and V is TRBV6-4; either TRBD1 or TRBD2 may supply D (5 bases each). The CDR3 contains 13 residues. Trimming removed 6 bases from V and 6 bases from J, with 13 bases in between. The germline CDR1 and CDR2 sequences are MRHNA and SNTAGT.

The chain recombines TRBV19 with TRBJ1-1; TRBD1 is a possible D gene (5 bases). V was shortened by 8 bases and J by 7 bases, with 17 bases between the two germline ends. The CDR3 extends over 13 amino acids. Germline loops: CDR1 LNHDA, CDR2 SQIVND (reference sequence). The CDR3 protein is CASGLWGVGEAFF. In DNA form, the CDR3 reads TGTGCCAGTGGCCTTTGGGGGGTCGGTGAAGCTTTCTTT. The full variable domain, in which reference TRBV19 and TRBJ1-1 provide the parts outside the CDR3, is DGGITQSPKYLFRKEGQNVTLSCEQNLNHDAMYWYRQDPGQGLRLIYYSQIVNDFQKGDIAEGYSVSREKKESFPLTVTSAQKNPTAFYLCASGLWGVGEAFFGQGTRLTVV.

This clonotype was observed a single time. J is TRBJ2-7 and V is TRBV6-5; 9 nucleotides match TRBD1. This CDR3 spans 15 amino acids. Germline V CDR1 and CDR2: MNHEY, SVGAGI. V was pared by 5 bases and J by 5 bases, with 10 bases of the junction left unmatched. CDR3 amino acids: CASSDAGTGIDEQYF. The CDR3, as DNA: TGTGCCAGCAGTGACGCCGGGACAGGGATAGACGAGCAGTACTTC.

The chain employs TRBV3-1 and TRBJ2-7; 10 nucleotides match TRBD2. The CDR3 sequence is 14 residues long. The trim removed 5 bases at V and 7 bases at J, leaving 8 bases unmatched. The germline V gene encodes CDR1 LGHDT and CDR2 YNNKEL (reference sequence). DNA of the CDR3: TGTGCCAGCAGCTTGTCCGGGACTAGCGCTGAGCAGTACTTC. Translation: CASSLSGTSAEQYF.

V is TRBV2 and J is TRBJ2-5; maybe TRBD1 (8 bases). Between the trimmed V and J ends, which lost 6 bases and 1 base, there was a span of 15 bases. There are 15 residues in the CDR3. Germline loops: CDR1 SNHLY, CDR2 FYNNEI. For the CDR3, the DNA is TGTGCCAGCAGCGACAGGGGCGGGAGCCAAGAGACCCAGTACTTC. Translation: CASSDRGGSQETQYF.

In DNA, the CDR3 is TGCAGCGTTGTAGTAAATACCTACGAGCAGTACTTC. Amino acid sequence: CSVVVNTYEQYF. The rearrangement links TRBV29-1 to TRBJ2-7; D not resolved. The germline CDR1 and CDR2 sequences are SQVTM and ANQGSEA. The CDR3 runs 12 residues. V lost 4 bases to trimming and J lost 2 bases, with 9 bases between them.

The gene calls are TRBV3-1 and TRBJ2-4; D is ambiguous. CDR3 length: 13 residues. The V gene lost 0 bases and the J gene lost 6 bases, with 6 bases spanning the gap. The germline V gene has CDR1 LGHDT and CDR2 YNNKEL (reference sequence). The CDR3 loop reads CASSQDPGNIQYF. The CDR3 region has the DNA TGTGCCAGCAGCCAAGATCCGGGAAACATTCAGTACTTC. Drawing the rest from reference TRBV3-1 and TRBJ2-4, the complete variable domain is DTAVSQTPKYLVTQMGNDKSIKCEQNLGHDTMYWYKQDSKKFLKIMFSYNNKELIINETVPNRFSPKSPDKAHLNLHINSLELGDSAVYFCASSQDPGNIQYFGAGTRLSVL.

A word on this clonotype: One end of the junction fails to match germline, which may point to a read error. This chain joins TRBV5-3 and TRBJ2-1, with 10 bases aligning to TRBD2. TRBV5-3 is assigned to the ORF class and has an uncertain function. CDR3 length: 17 amino acids. CDR3 DNA: TGTGCCAGCAGCTTGGCAGCGGGAGGGGGATCCTACAATGAGCAGTTCTTC. Encoded protein: CASSLAAGGGSYNEQFF.

The V gene is TRBV28, the J gene TRBJ1-6; no clear D. Germline V lookup: CDR1 MDHEN, CDR2 SYDVKM. CDR3 length: 16 residues. V was clipped by 6 bases and J by 5 bases, with 17 bases between them. The CDR3: CASRPWGQTNNSPLHF. CDR3 coding DNA: TGTGCCAGCAGACCCTGGGGTCAGACCAATAATTCACCCCTCCACTTT.

The V call is TRBV5-4, the J call TRBJ1-1; weak D call: TRBD1 (6 bases). CDR1 and CDR2 from the germline V gene are SGHNT and YYREEE (reference sequence). CDR3 length equals 13 residues. Between the trimmed V and J ends, which lost 4 bases and 5 bases, there was a span of 12 bases. The CDR3 is CASSQLTGTEAFF. The CDR3 nucleotides read TGTGCCAGCAGCCAGCTAACAGGGACTGAAGCTTTCTTT. The full variable domain, its missing parts supplied by reference TRBV5-4 and TRBJ1-1, is ETGVTQSPTHLIKTRGQQVTLRCSSQSGHNTVSWYQQALGQGPQFIFQYYREEENGRGNFPPRFSGLQFPNYSSELNVNALELDDSALYLCASSQLTGTEAFFGQGTRLTVV.

The V call is TRBV5-6, the J call TRBJ2-7; D remains ambiguous. Germline loops: CDR1 SGHDT, CDR2 YYEEEE. CDR3 length equals 14 residues. Trimming took 4 bases from V and 1 from J, leaving 12 bases between them. The CDR3 sequence is CASSLRVPSYEQYF. For the CDR3, the DNA is TGTGCCAGCAGCCTAAGGGTTCCTTCCTACGAGCAGTACTTC.

There are a few counts of this clonotype. This rearrangement joins TRBV29-1 to TRBJ2-3; D ambiguous. The CDR3 spans 17 residues. Germline V gives CDR1 SQVTM, CDR2 ANQGSEA. V lost 7 bases and J 3 bases, leaving 26 bases between the germline ends. The CDR3 sequence: CSGSTSAANLRTDTQYF. The CDR3 DNA sequence: TGCAGCGGGTCCACCTCCGCGGCTAACCTCCGGACAGATACGCAGTATTTT.

This clonotype showed up just a few times. CDR3 loop: CSARDLGGSGNQPQHF. CDR3 bases: TGCAGTGCTAGAGATCTGGGTGGATCTGGCAATCAGCCCCAGCATTTT. This chain uses TRBV20-1 with TRBJ1-5; D gene ambiguous. The CDR3 length is 16 residues. Trimming took 0 bases from V and 2 from J, leaving 14 bases between them. Germline loops: CDR1 DFQATT, CDR2 SNEGSKA (reference sequence).

This clonotype was recorded a few times. This chain joins TRBV19 and TRBJ1-5; 8 nucleotides match TRBD1. This CDR3 is built from 14 residues. The trim removed 4 bases at V and 2 bases at J, leaving 1 base unmatched. Germline V gene data show CDR1 as LNHDA and CDR2 as SQIVND (reference sequence). This chain's CDR3 is CASSTGQGNQPQHF. CDR3 DNA: TGTGCCAGTAGTACGGGACAGGGCAATCAGCCCCAGCATTTT.

The rearrangement joins TRBV25-1 to TRBJ1-1, with TRBD1 as a possible D gene (6 bases). The CDR3 length is 16 residues. Per the germline V gene, CDR1 is MGHDK and CDR2 is SYGVNS. The chain's CDR3 is CADRRSGGGFGTEAFF. The DNA of the CDR3 is TGTGCTGACAGGCGTAGTGGCGGGGGGTTTGGCACTGAAGCTTTCTTT.

The genes are TRBV28 and TRBJ2-1; 15 nucleotides line up with TRBD2. The junction had 9 bases not matched to a gene; V was cut back by 4 bases and J by 8 bases. The CDR3 is 17 residues long. Germline CDR1 reads MDHEN; CDR2 reads SYDVKM. Here the CDR3 DNA reads TGTGCCAGCAGTTCTCCCGGACTAGCGGGAGGGGGGGATGAGCAGTTCTTC. This gives the protein CASSSPGLAGGGDEQFF.